The T cell receptor beta chain described here comes from a study of shared clonotypes between healthy human individuals. Study context: Every donor yielded three CD4 naive, three CD4 memory, two CD8 naive and one CD8 memory plate.

The protocol was immunoSEQ multiplex PCR, while the TCRdb copy is restricted to in-frame clones and leaves out a portion. Of about 380,000 clones in the sample, about 96% were seen once. General study points: Shared across several donors were around 5% of the naive CD4 clonotypes.

Details on this clone: Its antigen is as yet unknown.

Looked up from germline, CDR1 is SGHNT and CDR2 is YYREEE (reference sequence). This CDR3 spans 19 amino acids. V was shortened by 0 bases and J by 0 bases, with 19 bases between the two germline ends. V is TRBV5-4 and J is TRBJ2-1, with D perhaps TRBD2 (5 bases). The clonotype comes from a man in his thirties or forties in good health. The source material was memory CD8+ T cells sorted from blood. The subset here: CD45RO+ cells pooled with CCR7-negative TemRA cells. CDR3 residues: CASSLDVVGNHYSYNEQFF. CDR3 DNA: TGTGCCAGCAGCTTGGACGTTGTCGGGAACCACTACTCCTACAATGAGCAGTTCTTC.